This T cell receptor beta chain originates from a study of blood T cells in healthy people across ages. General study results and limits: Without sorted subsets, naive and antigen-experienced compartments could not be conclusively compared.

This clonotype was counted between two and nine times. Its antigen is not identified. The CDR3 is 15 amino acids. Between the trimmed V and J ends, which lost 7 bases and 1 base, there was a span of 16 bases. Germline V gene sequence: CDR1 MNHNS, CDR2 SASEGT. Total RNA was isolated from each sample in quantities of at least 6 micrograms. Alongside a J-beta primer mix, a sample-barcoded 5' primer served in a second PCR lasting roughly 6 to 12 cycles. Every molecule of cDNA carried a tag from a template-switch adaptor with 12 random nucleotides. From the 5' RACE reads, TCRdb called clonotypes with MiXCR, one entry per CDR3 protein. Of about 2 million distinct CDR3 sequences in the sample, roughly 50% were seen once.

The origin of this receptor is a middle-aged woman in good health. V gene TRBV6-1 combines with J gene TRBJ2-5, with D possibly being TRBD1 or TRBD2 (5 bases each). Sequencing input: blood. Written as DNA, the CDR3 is TGTGCCAGCACTCGAAGAGGGGATCCCCAAGAGACCCAGTACTTC. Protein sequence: CASTRRGDPQETQYF.